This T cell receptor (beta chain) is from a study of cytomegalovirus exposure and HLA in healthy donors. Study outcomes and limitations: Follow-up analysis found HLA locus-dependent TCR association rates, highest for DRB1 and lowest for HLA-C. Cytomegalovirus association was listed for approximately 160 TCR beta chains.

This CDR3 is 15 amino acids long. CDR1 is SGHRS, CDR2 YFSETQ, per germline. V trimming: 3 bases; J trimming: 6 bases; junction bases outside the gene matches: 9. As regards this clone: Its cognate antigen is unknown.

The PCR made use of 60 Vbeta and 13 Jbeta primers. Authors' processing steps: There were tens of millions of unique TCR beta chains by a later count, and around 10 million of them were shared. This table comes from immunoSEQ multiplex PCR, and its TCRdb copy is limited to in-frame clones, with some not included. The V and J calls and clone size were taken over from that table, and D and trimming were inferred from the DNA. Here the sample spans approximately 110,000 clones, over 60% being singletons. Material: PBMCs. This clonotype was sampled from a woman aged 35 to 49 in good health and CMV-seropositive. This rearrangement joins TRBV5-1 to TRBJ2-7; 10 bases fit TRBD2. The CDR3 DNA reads TGCGCCAGCAGCTCCGGCAGCGGGGGGGCCCGCGAGCAGTACTTC. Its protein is CASSSGSGGAREQYF.